This is a list of T cell receptor beta chains from one sample in a study of beta chain features in type 1 diabetes. Libraries were prepared by immunoSEQ multiplex PCR; TCRdb keeps only in-frame clonotypes and omits some of them. Here the sample spans 250,000 or so clones, 55% to 70% being singletons. The source material was naive CD4+ T cells from blood. The source of these receptors is a young man in good health. CDR3s include the opening cysteine and the closing phenylalanine or tryptophan. The order of the fields is clone size, D gene, J gene, V gene, CDR3 DNA, CDR3 protein. D genes are given only for firm matches. Only some rows state a clone size, as once, few, many or a class for expanded clones.

abundance: few
d_gene: NA
j_gene: TRBJ2-1
v_gene: TRBV29-1
CDR3nt: TGCAGCGTTGAAGCACTAGATCGTGAGCAGTTCTTC
CDR3aa: CSVEALDREQFF

abundance: NA
d_gene: TRBD2
j_gene: TRBJ2-3
v_gene: TRBV11-2
CDR3nt: TGTGCCAGCAGCGCGACCGGACTAGATACAGATACGCAGTATTTT
CDR3aa: CASSATGLDTDTQYF

abundance: NA
d_gene: NA
j_gene: TRBJ2-5
v_gene: TRBV9
CDR3nt: TGTGCCAGCAGCGTTGCAGATCAAGAGACCCAGTACTTC
CDR3aa: CASSVADQETQYF

abundance: few
d_gene: NA
j_gene: TRBJ2-3
v_gene: TRBV15
CDR3nt: TGTGCCACCAGAGCCGACAGGAGAAGCACAGATACGCAGTATTTT
CDR3aa: CATRADRRSTDTQYF

abundance: NA
d_gene: NA
j_gene: TRBJ1-1
v_gene: TRBV7-2
CDR3nt: TGTGCCAGCAGTCCTAAAGACAGGTCGAACACTGAAGCTTTCTTT
CDR3aa: CASSPKDRSNTEAFF

abundance: few
d_gene: NA
j_gene: TRBJ2-1
v_gene: TRBV30
CDR3nt: TGTGCCTGGAGTGGGACTCAGAATGAGCAGTTCTTC
CDR3aa: CAWSGTQNEQFF

abundance: NA
d_gene: NA
j_gene: TRBJ1-1
v_gene: TRBV9
CDR3nt: TGTGCCAGCAGCCCGGTTCAGCCGAACACTGAAGCTTTCTTT
CDR3aa: CASSPVQPNTEAFF

abundance: NA
d_gene: NA
j_gene: TRBJ2-1
v_gene: TRBV4-2
CDR3nt: TGTGCCAGCAGCCCAACTGATAGCTCCTACAATGAGCAGTTCTTC
CDR3aa: CASSPTDSSYNEQFF

abundance: NA
d_gene: NA
j_gene: TRBJ2-1
v_gene: TRBV7-9
CDR3nt: TGTGCCAGCAGCCCCGGAGATTCCTACAATGAGCAGTTCTTC
CDR3aa: CASSPGDSYNEQFF

abundance: few
d_gene: NA
j_gene: TRBJ2-1
v_gene: TRBV29-1
CDR3nt: TGCAGCGTTGAAGAGTGGCGAGCGCATGAGCAGTTCTTC
CDR3aa: CSVEEWRAHEQFF

abundance: NA
d_gene: TRBD1
j_gene: TRBJ2-1
v_gene: TRBV4-3
CDR3nt: TGCGCCAGCAGCTCGCAGGGGGCGCGATACAATGAGCAGTTCTTC
CDR3aa: CASSSQGARYNEQFF

abundance: NA
d_gene: TRBD2
j_gene: TRBJ2-3
v_gene: TRBV30
CDR3nt: TGTGCCTGGAGTGTGAGACTTACGGGAGGAGATACGCAGTATTTT
CDR3aa: CAWSVRLTGGDTQYF

abundance: NA
d_gene: TRBD2
j_gene: TRBJ2-5
v_gene: TRBV30
CDR3nt: TGTGCCTGGCACCCCCGACTAGCGGGCCCGTACCAAGAGACCCAGTACTTC
CDR3aa: CAWHPRLAGPYQETQYF

abundance: NA
d_gene: NA
j_gene: TRBJ1-2
v_gene: TRBV6-6
CDR3nt: TGTGCCAGCAGTTCGGTGTCTAACTATGGCTACACCTTC
CDR3aa: CASSSVSNYGYTF

abundance: NA
d_gene: TRBD2
j_gene: TRBJ2-2
v_gene: TRBV11-2
CDR3nt: TGTGCCAGCAGCTCTGTAGCGGGTCCCGGGGAGCTGTTTTTT
CDR3aa: CASSSVAGPGELFF

abundance: few
d_gene: NA
j_gene: TRBJ1-1
v_gene: TRBV29-1
CDR3nt: TGCAGCGTTGGTAGGCTCCTTGAGGGCACTGAAGCTTTCTTT
CDR3aa: CSVGRLLEGTEAFF

abundance: NA
d_gene: NA
j_gene: TRBJ2-7
v_gene: TRBV15
CDR3nt: TGTGCCACCAGCAGAGAAAAGGGGTACTACGAGCAGTACTTC
CDR3aa: CATSREKGYYEQYF

abundance: once
d_gene: NA
j_gene: TRBJ1-6
v_gene: TRBV7-2
CDR3nt: TGTGCCAGCAGCCTCCCGACGGGGCCTAATTCACCCCTCCACTTT
CDR3aa: CASSLPTGPNSPLHF

abundance: NA
d_gene: NA
j_gene: TRBJ2-1
v_gene: TRBV29-1
CDR3nt: TGCAGCGTTGCTGGGGTATTGTACAATGAGCAGTTCTTC
CDR3aa: CSVAGVLYNEQFF

abundance: NA
d_gene: NA
j_gene: TRBJ2-3
v_gene: TRBV29-1
CDR3nt: TGCAGCTTCCGTTCCAGCACAGATACGCAGTATTTT
CDR3aa: CSFRSSTDTQYF

abundance: NA
d_gene: NA
j_gene: TRBJ2-7
v_gene: TRBV30
CDR3nt: TGTGCCTGGAGATTACAGTCAGAGGGAGAGCAGTACTTC
CDR3aa: CAWRLQSEGEQYF

abundance: once
d_gene: NA
j_gene: TRBJ1-3
v_gene: TRBV30
CDR3nt: TGTGCCTGGAGTGTGAACCTCTCTGGAAACACCATATATTTT
CDR3aa: CAWSVNLSGNTIYF

abundance: NA
d_gene: NA
j_gene: TRBJ1-2
v_gene: TRBV14
CDR3nt: TGTGCCAGCAGCCAAGATGCACAGGGTTTTTTCGGCTACACCTTC
CDR3aa: CASSQDAQGFFGYTF

abundance: NA
d_gene: NA
j_gene: TRBJ1-2
v_gene: TRBV12-5
CDR3nt: TGTGCTAGTGCCCTGGTAAACTATGGCTACACCTTC
CDR3aa: CASALVNYGYTF

abundance: few
d_gene: TRBD2
j_gene: TRBJ2-5
v_gene: TRBV25-1
CDR3nt: TGTGCCAGCAACCGGCTAGCGGGAGAGACCCAGTACTTC
CDR3aa: CASNRLAGETQYF

abundance: NA
d_gene: NA
j_gene: TRBJ2-5
v_gene: TRBV29-1
CDR3nt: TGCAGCGTTGCCCAGGAAGAGACCCAGTACTTC
CDR3aa: CSVAQEETQYF

abundance: NA
d_gene: NA
j_gene: TRBJ1-1
v_gene: TRBV10-3
CDR3nt: TGTGCCATCAGTGACAAGAACACTGAAGCTTTCTTT
CDR3aa: CAISDKNTEAFF

abundance: NA
d_gene: NA
j_gene: TRBJ2-3
v_gene: TRBV20-1
CDR3nt: TGCAGTGCTAGTTTGGGAGATACGCAGTATTTT
CDR3aa: CSASLGDTQYF

abundance: NA
d_gene: NA
j_gene: TRBJ1-2
v_gene: TRBV30
CDR3nt: TGTGCCTTGCGTAAGGGGGGCACGGGTGGCTACACCTTC
CDR3aa: CALRKGGTGGYTF

abundance: NA
d_gene: NA
j_gene: TRBJ2-1
v_gene: TRBV29-1
CDR3nt: TGCAGCGTGAAGGGGAGGCTCTCCTACAATGAGCAGTTCTTC
CDR3aa: CSVKGRLSYNEQFF

abundance: few
d_gene: NA
j_gene: TRBJ2-5
v_gene: TRBV30
CDR3nt: TGTGCCTGGAGGACTAAGGGTGCGGAGACCCAGTACTTC
CDR3aa: CAWRTKGAETQYF

abundance: NA
d_gene: TRBD1
j_gene: TRBJ1-2
v_gene: TRBV29-1
CDR3nt: TGCAGCGGAATGGAGGGGGCGCTAGGCTACACCTTC
CDR3aa: CSGMEGALGYTF

abundance: NA
d_gene: NA
j_gene: TRBJ1-2
v_gene: TRBV30
CDR3nt: TGTGCCTGGAGTCCACAGGGCAGGGATGGCTACACCTTC
CDR3aa: CAWSPQGRDGYTF

abundance: NA
d_gene: TRBD1
j_gene: TRBJ1-3
v_gene: TRBV4-1
CDR3nt: TGCGCCAGCAGCGGGACAGCTCTGGCAAACACCATATATTTT
CDR3aa: CASSGTALANTIYF

abundance: NA
d_gene: TRBD1
j_gene: TRBJ2-4
v_gene: TRBV19
CDR3nt: TGTGCCAGTAGTATCAAGACAGGGGGCGCGGACATTCAGTACTTC
CDR3aa: CASSIKTGGADIQYF

abundance: NA
d_gene: NA
j_gene: TRBJ1-1
v_gene: TRBV30
CDR3nt: TGTGCCTGGAGTGTATTTTCGGGGAGTAGCACTGAAGCTTTCTTT
CDR3aa: CAWSVFSGSSTEAFF

abundance: NA
d_gene: NA
j_gene: TRBJ2-5
v_gene: TRBV30
CDR3nt: TGTGCCTGGAGTCTTCACGGGGAGACCCAGTACTTC
CDR3aa: CAWSLHGETQYF

abundance: NA
d_gene: NA
j_gene: TRBJ1-3
v_gene: TRBV29-1
CDR3nt: TGCAGCGTTCTGTCAGGATGGCCTGGAAACACCATATATTTT
CDR3aa: CSVLSGWPGNTIYF

abundance: NA
d_gene: NA
j_gene: TRBJ1-5
v_gene: TRBV30
CDR3nt: TGTGCCTGGAGCCCCCGTCCCGATCAGCCCCAGCATTTT
CDR3aa: CAWSPRPDQPQHF

abundance: NA
d_gene: NA
j_gene: TRBJ2-2
v_gene: TRBV10-3
CDR3nt: TGTGCCATCAGTGAGAGGGACGCCGGGGAGCTGTTTTTT
CDR3aa: CAISERDAGELFF

abundance: once
d_gene: NA
j_gene: TRBJ2-2
v_gene: TRBV13
CDR3nt: TGTGCCAGCAGCGTGAACAGGGCTCGGGAGCTGTTTTTT
CDR3aa: CASSVNRARELFF

abundance: few
d_gene: NA
j_gene: TRBJ2-7
v_gene: TRBV28
CDR3nt: TGTGCCAGCAGTTTATTACGTCCGACCTACGAGCAGTACTTC
CDR3aa: CASSLLRPTYEQYF

abundance: NA
d_gene: NA
j_gene: TRBJ1-4
v_gene: TRBV7-9
CDR3nt: TGTGCCAGCAGCTTAGCCGAAACAGGGACTAATGAAAAACTGTTTTTT
CDR3aa: CASSLAETGTNEKLFF

abundance: NA
d_gene: TRBD2
j_gene: TRBJ2-7
v_gene: TRBV7-2
CDR3nt: TGTGCCAGCAGCTACACAGGATGGACTAGCCACGAGCAGTACTTC
CDR3aa: CASSYTGWTSHEQYF

abundance: NA
d_gene: TRBD1
j_gene: TRBJ1-6
v_gene: TRBV15
CDR3nt: TGTGCCACCAGCAGTACAGGGGGGATCTCCTATAATTCACCCCTCCACTTT
CDR3aa: CATSSTGGISYNSPLHF

abundance: NA
d_gene: TRBD1
j_gene: TRBJ2-1
v_gene: TRBV7-9
CDR3nt: TGTGCCAGCAGCTTGACAGGGGTCTACAATGAGCAGTTCTTC
CDR3aa: CASSLTGVYNEQFF

abundance: once
d_gene: NA
j_gene: TRBJ2-3
v_gene: TRBV10-2
CDR3nt: TGCGCCAGCAGGGGACTCCAGGGGGATACGCAGTATTTT
CDR3aa: CASRGLQGDTQYF

abundance: NA
d_gene: NA
j_gene: TRBJ2-7
v_gene: TRBV14
CDR3nt: TGTGCCAGCAGCCGTGGGGGAGACCAACGCGAGCAGTACTTC
CDR3aa: CASSRGGDQREQYF